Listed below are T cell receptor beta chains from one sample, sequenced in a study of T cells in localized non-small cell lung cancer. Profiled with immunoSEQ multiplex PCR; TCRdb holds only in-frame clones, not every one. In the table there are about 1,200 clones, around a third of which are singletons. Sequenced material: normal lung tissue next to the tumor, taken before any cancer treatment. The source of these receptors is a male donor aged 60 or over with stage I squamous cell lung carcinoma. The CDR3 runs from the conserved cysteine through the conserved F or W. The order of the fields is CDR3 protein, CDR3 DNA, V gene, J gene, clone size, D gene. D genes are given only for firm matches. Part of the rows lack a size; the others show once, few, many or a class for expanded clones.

CDR3: CASSNGQGQPQHF; DNA: TGTGCCAGCAGCAACGGACAGGGACAGCCCCAGCATTTT; V: TRBV6-8; J: TRBJ1-5; size: medium-sized; D: TRBD1
CDR3: CASRARGPNYGYTF; DNA: TGTGCCAGTAGGGCCAGGGGGCCTAACTATGGCTACACCTTC; V: TRBV19; J: TRBJ1-2; size: .; D: TRBD1
CDR3: CASSTGKNEAFF; DNA: TGCGCCAGCAGTACAGGGAAGAATGAAGCTTTCTTT; V: TRBV10-2; J: TRBJ1-1; size: few; D: .
CDR3: CASSASGGGPNEKLFF; DNA: TGTGCCAGCAGCGCCTCCGGAGGGGGGCCTAATGAAAAACTGTTTTTT; V: TRBV9; J: TRBJ1-4; size: .; D: .
CDR3: CASSYAGGSDGYTF; DNA: TGTGCCAGCAGTTACGCCGGGGGGTCGGATGGCTACACCTTC; V: TRBV6-8; J: TRBJ1-2; size: .; D: .
CDR3: CASRQMVGTGGNTEAFF; DNA: TGCGCCAGCAGACAAATGGTAGGGACAGGGGGTAACACTGAAGCTTTCTTT; V: TRBV4-1; J: TRBJ1-1; size: few; D: TRBD1
CDR3: CASSFGGVGNNEQFF; DNA: TGTGCCAGCAGCTTCGGCGGGGTGGGCAATAATGAGCAGTTCTTC; V: TRBV11-3; J: TRBJ2-1; size: medium-sized; D: .
CDR3: CASSQARQTYSNQPQHF; DNA: TGTGCCAGCAGCCAAGCACGGCAGACATATAGCAATCAGCCCCAGCATTTT; V: TRBV14; J: TRBJ1-5; size: .; D: .
CDR3: CASSLAGLVNNEQFF; DNA: TGTGCCAGCAGTCTCGCGGGACTTGTCAACAATGAGCAGTTCTTC; V: TRBV6-8; J: TRBJ2-1; size: few; D: .
CDR3: CASSVEGRSFSTDTQYF; DNA: TGTGCCAGCAGCGTAGAAGGTAGATCCTTTAGCACAGATACGCAGTATTTT; V: TRBV9; J: TRBJ2-3; size: few; D: .
CDR3: CASTDQGAYEQYF; DNA: TGTGCCAGCACCGATCAGGGTGCCTACGAGCAGTACTTC; V: TRBV28; J: TRBJ2-7; size: few; D: .
CDR3: CASSSGQGDNYGYTF; DNA: TGTGCCAGCAGCTCGGGACAGGGCGACAACTATGGCTACACCTTC; V: TRBV7-4; J: TRBJ1-2; size: few; D: TRBD1
CDR3: CSVKLGTYTGELFF; DNA: TGCAGCGTTAAATTAGGGACTTACACCGGGGAGCTGTTTTTT; V: TRBV29-1; J: TRBJ2-2; size: .; D: .
CDR3: CASSRQFSQPQHF; DNA: TGTGCCAGCAGCAGACAGTTCTCTCAGCCCCAGCATTTT; V: TRBV6-8; J: TRBJ1-5; size: .; D: .